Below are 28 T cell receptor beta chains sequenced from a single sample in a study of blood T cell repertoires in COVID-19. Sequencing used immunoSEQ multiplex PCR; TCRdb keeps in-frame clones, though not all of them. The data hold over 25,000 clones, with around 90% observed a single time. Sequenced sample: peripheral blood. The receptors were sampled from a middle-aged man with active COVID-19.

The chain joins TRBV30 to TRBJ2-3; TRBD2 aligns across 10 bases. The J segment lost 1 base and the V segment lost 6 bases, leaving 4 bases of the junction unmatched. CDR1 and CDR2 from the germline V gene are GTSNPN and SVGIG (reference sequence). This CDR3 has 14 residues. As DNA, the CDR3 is TGTGCCTGTCGGGGGACTAGCGGCACAGATACGCAGTATTTT. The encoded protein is CACRGTSGTDTQYF. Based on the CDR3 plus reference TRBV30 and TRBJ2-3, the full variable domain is SQTIHQWPATLVQPVGSPLSLECTVEGTSNPNLYWYRQAAGRGLQLLFYSVGIGQISSEVPQNLSASRPQDRQFILSSKKLLLSDSGFYLCACRGTSGTDTQYFGPGTRLTVL.

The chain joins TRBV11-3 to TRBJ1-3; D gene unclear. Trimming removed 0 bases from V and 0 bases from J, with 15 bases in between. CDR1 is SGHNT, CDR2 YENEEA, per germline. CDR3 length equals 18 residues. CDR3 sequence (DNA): TGTGCCAGCAGCTTAGATCAGGAAGACACGAACTCTGGAAACACCATATATTTT. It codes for CASSLDQEDTNSGNTIYF.

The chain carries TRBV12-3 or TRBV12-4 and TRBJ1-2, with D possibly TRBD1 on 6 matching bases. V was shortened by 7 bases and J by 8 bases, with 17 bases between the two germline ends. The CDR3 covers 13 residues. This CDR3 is CASIPGSGAGYTF. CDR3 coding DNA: TGTGCCAGCATCCCGGGGTCAGGGGCCGGCTACACCTTC.

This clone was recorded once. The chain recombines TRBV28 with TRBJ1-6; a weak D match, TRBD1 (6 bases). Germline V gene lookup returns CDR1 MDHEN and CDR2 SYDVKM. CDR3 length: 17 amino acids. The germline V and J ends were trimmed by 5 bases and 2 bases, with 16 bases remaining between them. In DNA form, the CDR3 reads TGTGCCAGCAGTGGCAACGGTAACAGGGCCTATAATTCACCCCTCCACTTT. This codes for CASSGNGNRAYNSPLHF.

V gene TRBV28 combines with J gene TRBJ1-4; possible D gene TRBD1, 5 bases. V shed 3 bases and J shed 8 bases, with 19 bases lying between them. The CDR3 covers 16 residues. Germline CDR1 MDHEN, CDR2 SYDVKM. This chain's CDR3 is CASSFLGGGLAEKLFF. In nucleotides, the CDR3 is TGTGCCAGCAGTTTCCTCGGGGGTGGTCTCGCGGAAAAACTGTTTTTT.

CDR3 DNA: TGTGCCAGCTTTCCAGGGAACACCGGGGAGCTGTTTTTT. Translation: CASFPGNTGELFF. The J gene is TRBJ2-2, the V gene TRBV28, with D uncertain. Germline V lookup: CDR1 MDHEN, CDR2 SYDVKM. CDR3 length: 13 amino acids. V was cut by 8 bases and J by 1 base, with 8 bases left in between.

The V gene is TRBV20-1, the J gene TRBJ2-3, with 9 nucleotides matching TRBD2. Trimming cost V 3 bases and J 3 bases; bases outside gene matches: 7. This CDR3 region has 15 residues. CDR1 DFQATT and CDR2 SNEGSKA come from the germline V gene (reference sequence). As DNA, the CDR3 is TGCAGTGCTAGTCCGGGACTAGCAAGGACAGATACGCAGTATTTT. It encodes CSASPGLARTDTQYF.

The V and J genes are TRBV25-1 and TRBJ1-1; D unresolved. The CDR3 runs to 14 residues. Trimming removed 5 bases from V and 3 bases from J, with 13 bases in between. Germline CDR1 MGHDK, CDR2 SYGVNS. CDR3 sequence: CASSRMGRDTEAFF. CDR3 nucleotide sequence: TGTGCCAGCAGTCGAATGGGGAGGGACACTGAAGCTTTCTTT.

CDR3 region: CASSSTETGADTQYF. The CDR3 nucleotides are TGTGCCAGCAGCTCAACGGAAACAGGGGCAGATACGCAGTATTTT. This rearrangement joins TRBV7-8 to TRBJ2-3; TRBD1 aligns across 7 bases. Germline trimming cut 4 bases from V and 4 bases from J; bases unmatched to any gene: 8. The length of the CDR3 is 15 residues. CDR1 is SGHVS and CDR2 is FQNEAQ in the germline V gene.

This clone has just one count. CDR3 nucleotide sequence: TGTGCCAGCAGCCTACTAGGACAGGCGGCCTATGGCTACACCTTC. Encoded protein: CASSLLGQAAYGYTF. The genes are TRBV7-2 and TRBJ1-2; TRBD1 agrees at 7 bases. Germline lookup yields CDR1 SGHTA and CDR2 FQGNSA. V was pared by 5 bases and J by 4 bases, with 10 bases of the junction left unmatched. This CDR3 comprises 15 residues.

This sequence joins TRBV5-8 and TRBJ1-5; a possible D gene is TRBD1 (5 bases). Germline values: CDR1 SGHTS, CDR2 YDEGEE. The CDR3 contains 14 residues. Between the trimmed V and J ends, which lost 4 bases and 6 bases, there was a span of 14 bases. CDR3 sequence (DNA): TGTGCCAGCAGCGCGCGCCAGGGTGGTCAGCCCCAGCATTTT. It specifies CASSARQGGQPQHF.

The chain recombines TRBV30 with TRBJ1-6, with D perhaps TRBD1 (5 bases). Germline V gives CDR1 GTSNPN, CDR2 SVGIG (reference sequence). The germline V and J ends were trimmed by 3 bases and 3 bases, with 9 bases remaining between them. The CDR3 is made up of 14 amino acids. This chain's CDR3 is CAWSREVYNSPLHF. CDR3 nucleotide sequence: TGTGCCTGGAGCAGGGAGGTCTATAATTCACCCCTCCACTTT. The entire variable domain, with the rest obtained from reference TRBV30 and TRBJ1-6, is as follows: SQTIHQWPATLVQPVGSPLSLECTVEGTSNPNLYWYRQAAGRGLQLLFYSVGIGQISSEVPQNLSASRPQDRQFILSSKKLLLSDSGFYLCAWSREVYNSPLHFGNGTRLTVT.

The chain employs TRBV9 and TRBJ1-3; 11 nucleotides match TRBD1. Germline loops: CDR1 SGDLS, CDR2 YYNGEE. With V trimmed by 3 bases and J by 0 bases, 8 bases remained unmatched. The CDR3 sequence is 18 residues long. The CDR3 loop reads CASSATGTGGFSGNTIYF. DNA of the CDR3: TGTGCCAGCAGCGCCACCGGGACAGGGGGATTCTCTGGAAACACCATATATTTT.

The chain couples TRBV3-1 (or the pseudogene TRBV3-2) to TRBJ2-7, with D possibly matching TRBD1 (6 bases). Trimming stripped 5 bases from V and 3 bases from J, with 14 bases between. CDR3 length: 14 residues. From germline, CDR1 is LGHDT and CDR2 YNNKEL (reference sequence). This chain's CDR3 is CASSKSEGDYEQYF. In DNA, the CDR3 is TGTGCCAGCAGCAAATCCGAGGGGGACTACGAGCAGTACTTC.

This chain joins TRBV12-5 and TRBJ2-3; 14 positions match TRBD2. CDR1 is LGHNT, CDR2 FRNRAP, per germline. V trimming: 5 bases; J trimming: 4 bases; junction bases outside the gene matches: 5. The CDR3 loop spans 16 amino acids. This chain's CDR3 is CASGLGLAGGPDTQYF. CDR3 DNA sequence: TGTGCTAGTGGTCTCGGACTAGCGGGGGGCCCAGATACGCAGTATTTT.

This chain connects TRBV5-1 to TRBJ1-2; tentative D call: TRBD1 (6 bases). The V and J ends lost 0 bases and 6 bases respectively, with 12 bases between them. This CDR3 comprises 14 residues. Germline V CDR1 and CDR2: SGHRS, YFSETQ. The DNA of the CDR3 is TGCGCCAGCAGCTTGGCCGGCAGGGGAAATGGCTACACCTTC. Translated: CASSLAGRGNGYTF.

CDR3 sequence reads: CASSQTWGTGNNSPLHF. The CDR3 nucleotides are TGCGCCAGCAGCCAGACTTGGGGGACAGGGAATAATTCACCCCTCCACTTT. The genes are TRBV4-1 and TRBJ1-6; 9 nucleotides agree with TRBD1. Germline V gene lookup returns CDR1 MGHRA and CDR2 YSYEKL. V dropped 3 bases and J dropped 5; count of bases not matched to a gene: 8. The CDR3 extends over 17 amino acids.

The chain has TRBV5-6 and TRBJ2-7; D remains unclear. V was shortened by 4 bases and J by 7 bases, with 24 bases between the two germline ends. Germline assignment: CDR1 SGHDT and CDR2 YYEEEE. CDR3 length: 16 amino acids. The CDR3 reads CASSIIQVPTNLEQYF. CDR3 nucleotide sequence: TGTGCCAGCAGCATTATTCAGGTCCCTACGAATTTAGAGCAGTACTTC.

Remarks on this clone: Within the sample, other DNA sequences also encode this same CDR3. CDR3 bases: TGTGCCAGCAGCTTCCGAGAGACCCAGTACTTC. Its translation: CASSFRETQYF. The chain combines TRBV5-6 with TRBJ2-5; D unclear. CDR1 is SGHDT, CDR2 YYEEEE, per germline. The CDR3 extends over 11 amino acids. The V gene lost 2 bases and the J gene lost 4 bases, with 3 bases spanning the gap.

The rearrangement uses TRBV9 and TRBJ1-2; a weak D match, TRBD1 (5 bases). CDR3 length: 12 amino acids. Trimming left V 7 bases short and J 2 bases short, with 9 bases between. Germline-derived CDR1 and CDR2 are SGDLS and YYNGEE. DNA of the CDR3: TGTGCCAGCGGGGCGTCGAACTATGGCTACACCTTC. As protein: CASGASNYGYTF.

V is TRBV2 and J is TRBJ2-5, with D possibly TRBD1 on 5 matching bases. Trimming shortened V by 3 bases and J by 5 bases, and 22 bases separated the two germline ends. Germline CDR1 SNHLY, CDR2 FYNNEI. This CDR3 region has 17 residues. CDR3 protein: CASSDARSQGSVETQYF. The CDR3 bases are TGTGCCAGCAGTGACGCCCGATCCCAGGGAAGCGTGGAGACCCAGTACTTC. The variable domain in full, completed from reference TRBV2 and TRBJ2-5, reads EPEVTQTPSHQVTQMGQEVILRCVPISNHLYFYWYRQILGQKVEFLVSFYNNEISEKSEIFDDQFSVERPDGSNFTLKIRSTKLEDSAMYFCASSDARSQGSVETQYFGPGTRLLVL.

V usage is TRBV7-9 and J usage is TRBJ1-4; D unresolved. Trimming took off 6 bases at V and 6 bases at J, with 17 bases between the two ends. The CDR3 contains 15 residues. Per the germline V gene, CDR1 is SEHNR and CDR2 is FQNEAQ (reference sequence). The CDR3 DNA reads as TGTGCCAGCAGTATGGGCATACCCGGGGATGAAAAACTGTTTTTT. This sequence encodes CASSMGIPGDEKLFF.

CDR3 bases: TGTGCCAGCAGCCAAGATTGGGGGGAGAGGCCCCAGCATTTT. Its protein is CASSQDWGERPQHF. This chain links TRBV3-1 (or the pseudogene TRBV3-2) with TRBJ1-5; D may be TRBD1 (5 bases). The CDR3 is 14 residues long. Germline CDR1 reads LGHDT; CDR2 reads YNNKEL (reference sequence). Deletions cut 0 bases from V and 9 bases from J, with 12 bases between.

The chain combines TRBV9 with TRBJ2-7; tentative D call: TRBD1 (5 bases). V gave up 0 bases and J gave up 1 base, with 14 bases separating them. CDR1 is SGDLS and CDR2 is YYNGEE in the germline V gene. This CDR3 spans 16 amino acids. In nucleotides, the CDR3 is TGTGCCAGCAGCGTAGATCGCAGGGCCCTTTCCTACGAGCAGTACTTC. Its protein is CASSVDRRALSYEQYF. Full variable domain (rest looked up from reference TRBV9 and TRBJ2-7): DSGVTQTPKHLITATGQRVTLRCSPRSGDLSVYWYQQSLDQGLQFLIQYYNGEERAKGNILERFSAQQFPDLHSELNLSSLELGDSALYFCASSVDRRALSYEQYFGPGTRLTVT.

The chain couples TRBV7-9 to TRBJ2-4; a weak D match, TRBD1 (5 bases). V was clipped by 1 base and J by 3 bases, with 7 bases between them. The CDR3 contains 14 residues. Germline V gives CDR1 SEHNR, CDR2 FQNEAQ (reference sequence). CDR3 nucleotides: TGTGCCAGCAGCTTAGAGGGGTACAAAAACATTCAGTACTTC. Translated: CASSLEGYKNIQYF.

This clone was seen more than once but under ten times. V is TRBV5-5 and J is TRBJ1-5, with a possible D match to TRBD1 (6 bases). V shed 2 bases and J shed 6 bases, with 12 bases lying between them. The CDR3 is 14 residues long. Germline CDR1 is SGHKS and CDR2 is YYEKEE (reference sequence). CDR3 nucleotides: TGTGCCAGCAGCTTACAGGGAGGGGCTCAGCCCCAGCATTTT. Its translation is CASSLQGGAQPQHF.

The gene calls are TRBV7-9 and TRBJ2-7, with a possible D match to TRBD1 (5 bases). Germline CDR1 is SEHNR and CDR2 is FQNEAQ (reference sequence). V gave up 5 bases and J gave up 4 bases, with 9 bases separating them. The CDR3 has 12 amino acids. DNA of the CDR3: TGTGCCAGCAGCCAACAGGCTTACGAGCAGTACTTC. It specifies CASSQQAYEQYF.

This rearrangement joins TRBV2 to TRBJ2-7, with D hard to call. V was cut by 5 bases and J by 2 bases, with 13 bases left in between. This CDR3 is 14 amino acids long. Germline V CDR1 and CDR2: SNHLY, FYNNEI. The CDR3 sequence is CASSQPARAYEQYF. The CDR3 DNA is TGTGCCAGCAGTCAGCCCGCCCGGGCCTACGAGCAGTACTTC.